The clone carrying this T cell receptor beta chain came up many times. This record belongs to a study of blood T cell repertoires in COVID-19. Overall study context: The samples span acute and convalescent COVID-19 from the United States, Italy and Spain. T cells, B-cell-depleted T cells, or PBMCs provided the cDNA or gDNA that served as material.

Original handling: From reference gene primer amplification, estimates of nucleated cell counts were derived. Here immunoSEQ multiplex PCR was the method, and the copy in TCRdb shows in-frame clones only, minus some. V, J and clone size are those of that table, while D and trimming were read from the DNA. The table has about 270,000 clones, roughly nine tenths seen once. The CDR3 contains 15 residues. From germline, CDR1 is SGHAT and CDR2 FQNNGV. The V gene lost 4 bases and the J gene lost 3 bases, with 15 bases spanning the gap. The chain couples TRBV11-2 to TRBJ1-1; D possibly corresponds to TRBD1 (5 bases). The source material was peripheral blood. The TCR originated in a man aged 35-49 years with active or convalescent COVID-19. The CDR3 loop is CASSSRWWGDTEAFF. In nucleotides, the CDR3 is TGTGCCAGCAGCTCAAGGTGGTGGGGCGACACTGAAGCTTTCTTT.